This TCR beta chain was found in a study of beta chain features in type 1 diabetes. Study results and limitations: Shortening that was moderate but significant affected the TCRB CDR3s of Type 1 diabetes patients in all four CD4+ subsets. The cDNA sequencing approach could over-represent high-TCR-expressing cells.

The authors reverse transcribed all of the isolated RNA, so sequencing captured expressed TCRB transcripts. The repertoire was sequenced with immunoSEQ multiplex PCR; TCRdb's copy has only in-frame clones and lacks some. The table lists some 160,000 clones, 7% to 10% of them singletons. Per germline, CDR1 SGHKS and CDR2 YYEKEE (reference sequence). This CDR3 comprises 14 residues. V dropped 4 bases and J dropped 4 bases, with 12 bases sitting between them. This clone has just a few counts. Antigen unknown. Averaging about 100 mL, one heparinised blood draw was given by each donor. The sequenced material came from central memory CD4+ T cells from blood. The V and J genes are TRBV5-5 and TRBJ1-3; perhaps TRBD1 as D (5 bases). The receptor was isolated from a woman aged 18 to 35 in good health. For the CDR3, the DNA is TGTGCCAGCAGCACCGCAGGGTCAGGAAACACCATATATTTT. It encodes CASSTAGSGNTIYF.